This record covers a single T cell receptor beta chain. The antigen remains undetermined. This sample is drawn from a study of cytomegalovirus exposure and HLA in healthy donors. Background on the study: Unique TCR beta sequences numbering over 100 million came from 150 million to 200 million T cells in an earlier analysis.

Researchers ran the PCR with 60 Vbeta and 13 Jbeta primers. The data were produced by immunoSEQ multiplex PCR, yet TCRdb's version contains in-frame clones alone and is incomplete. In the table there are 150,000 to 200,000 clones, around 75% of which are singletons. Study-wide points: Follow-up analysis seemed to connect common viral pathogens with several of the most significant clusters identified.

This receptor was taken from a male donor in good health and CMV-seronegative. The specimen sequenced was PBMCs.

CDR3 sequence (DNA): TGCGCCAGCAGCCCTCTTGCTTGGGACAGGGGGCCATCCGGGGAGCTGTTTTTT. This codes for CASSPLAWDRGPSGELFF. The chain uses TRBV4-1 and TRBJ2-2; TRBD1 aligns across 12 bases. This CDR3 spans 18 amino acids. The V gene's germline CDR1 is MGHRA and CDR2 YSYEKL. Trimming took 4 bases from V and 6 from J; bases not matched to a gene: 12.